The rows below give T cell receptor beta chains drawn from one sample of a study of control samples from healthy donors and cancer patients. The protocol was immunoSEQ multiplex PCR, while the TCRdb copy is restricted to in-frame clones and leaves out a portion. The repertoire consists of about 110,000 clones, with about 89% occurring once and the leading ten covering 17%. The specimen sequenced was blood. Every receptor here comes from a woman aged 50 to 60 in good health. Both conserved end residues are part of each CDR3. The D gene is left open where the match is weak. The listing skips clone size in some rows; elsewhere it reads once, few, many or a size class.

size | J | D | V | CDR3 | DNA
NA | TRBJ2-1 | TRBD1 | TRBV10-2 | CASRDRGYNEQFF | TGCGCCAGCCGGGACAGGGGTTACAATGAGCAGTTCTTC
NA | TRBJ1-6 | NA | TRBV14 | CASSHYNSPLHF | TGTGCCAGCAGCCATTATAATTCACCCCTCCACTTT
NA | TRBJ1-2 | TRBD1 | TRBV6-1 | CASRQGGDYGYTF | TGTGCCAGTCGACAGGGAGGCGACTATGGCTACACCTTC
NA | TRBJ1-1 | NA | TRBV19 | CGVGDTEAFF | TGTGGCGTGGGCGACACTGAAGCTTTCTTT
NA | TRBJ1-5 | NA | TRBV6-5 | CASRLDRTEPQHF | TGTGCCAGCAGACTTGACAGGACAGAGCCCCAGCATTTT
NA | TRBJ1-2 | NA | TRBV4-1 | CASSQGQAAYGYTF | TGCGCCAGCAGCCAAGGACAGGCGGCTTATGGCTACACCTTC
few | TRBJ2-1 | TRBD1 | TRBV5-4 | CASSSTGGFNNEQFF | TGTGCCAGCAGCTCGACAGGGGGGTTCAACAATGAGCAGTTCTTC
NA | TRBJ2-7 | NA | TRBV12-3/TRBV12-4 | CASSRNYEQYF | TGTGCCAGCAGTCGCAACTACGAGCAGTACTTC
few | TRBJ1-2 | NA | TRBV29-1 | CSVEDQQGYGYTF | TGCAGCGTTGAAGATCAACAGGGCTATGGCTACACCTTC
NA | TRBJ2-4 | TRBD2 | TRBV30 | CAWSVPSGRGFFAKNIQYF | TGTGCCTGGAGTGTACCTAGCGGGAGGGGGTTTTTTGCCAAAAACATTCAGTACTTC
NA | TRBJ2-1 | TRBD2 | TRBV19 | CASSLIAGGARGEQFF | TGTGCCAGTAGCCTTATAGCGGGGGGAGCGCGTGGTGAGCAGTTCTTC
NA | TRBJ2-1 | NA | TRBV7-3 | CASSLGQGRTYNEQFF | TGTGCCAGCAGCTTAGGGCAGGGGCGAACCTACAATGAGCAGTTCTTC
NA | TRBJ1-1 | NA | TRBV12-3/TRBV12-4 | CASTPGVGAFF | TGTGCCAGCACTCCGGGGGTGGGTGCTTTCTTT
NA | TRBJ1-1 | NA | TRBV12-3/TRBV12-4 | CASSLRGATEAFF | TGTGCCAGCAGTTTACGGGGGGCTACTGAAGCTTTCTTT
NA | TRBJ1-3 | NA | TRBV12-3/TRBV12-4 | CASSFTGNTIYF | TGTGCCAGCAGTTTTACTGGAAACACCATATATTTT
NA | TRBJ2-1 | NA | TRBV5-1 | CASSTPDRPANEQFF | TGCGCCAGCAGCACCCCCGACAGGCCCGCCAATGAGCAGTTCTTC
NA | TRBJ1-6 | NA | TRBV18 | CASSPLKDSYNSPLHF | TGTGCCAGCTCACCATTAAAAGACAGTTATAATTCACCCCTCCACTTT
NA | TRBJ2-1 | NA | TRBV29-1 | CSVGPLSTGYNEQFF | TGCAGCGTTGGTCCCCTAAGCACAGGGTACAATGAGCAGTTCTTC
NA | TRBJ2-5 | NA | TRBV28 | CASRPRRETQYF | TGTGCCAGTCGACCCCGAAGAGAGACCCAGTACTTC
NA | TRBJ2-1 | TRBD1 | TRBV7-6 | CASSTPTGGSYNEQFF | TGTGCCAGCAGCACCCCGACAGGGGGATCCTACAATGAGCAGTTCTTC